The 11 T cell receptor beta chains below all came from one sample that was sequenced in a study of early T cells in non-severe SARS-CoV-2 infection. TCRdb reanalysed the 5' RACE reads using MiXCR and keeps one entry per CDR3 protein. In the table there are approximately 66,000 distinct CDR3 sequences, under 15% of which are singletons. Sequencing input: whole blood. The source is an adult who was a healthcare worker with PCR-confirmed SARS-CoV-2 infection or an uninfected control (not recorded which).

V and J are TRBV6-5 and TRBJ2-1; D remains unclear. Germline V gene lookup returns CDR1 MNHEY and CDR2 SVGAGI. V lost 0 bases, J lost 6 bases, and 6 bases lay in between. This CDR3 is 13 amino acids long. In nucleotides, the CDR3 is TGTGCCAGCAGTTACTCGAGGACCAATGAGCAGTTCTTC. This sequence encodes CASSYSRTNEQFF.

CDR3 residues: CSVDGLYMGTEAFF. For the CDR3, the DNA is TGCAGCGTCGATGGCCTGTATATGGGCACTGAAGCTTTCTTT. This sequence joins TRBV29-1 and TRBJ1-1; no firm D call. Looked up from germline, CDR1 is SQVTM and CDR2 is ANQGSEA. The germline V and J ends were trimmed by 6 bases and 4 bases, with 18 bases remaining between them. The CDR3 runs to 14 residues. Drawing the rest from reference TRBV29-1 and TRBJ1-1, the complete variable domain is SAVISQKPSRDICQRGTSLTIQCQVDSQVTMMFWYRQQPGQSLTLIATANQGSEATYESGFVIDKFPISRPNLTFSTLTVSNMSPEDSSIYLCSVDGLYMGTEAFFGQGTRLTVV.

This clonotype occurred a few times. This chain links TRBV20-1 with TRBJ2-5; the D gene could be TRBD1 or TRBD2 (7 bases each). V shed 6 bases and J shed 5 bases, with 16 bases lying between them. CDR1 and CDR2 (germline): DFQATT, SNEGSKA (reference sequence). This CDR3 has 13 amino acids. The CDR3 protein is CSARGGGWETQYF. The CDR3 DNA follows: TGCAGTGCCCGGGGAGGGGGCTGGGAGACCCAGTACTTC.

The chain carries TRBV7-2 and TRBJ2-5; TRBD1 might be the D (6 bases). This CDR3 contains 16 residues. Germline CDR1 reads SGHTA; CDR2 reads FQGNSA. The V and J ends lost 1 base and 4 bases respectively, with 16 bases between them. In nucleotides, the CDR3 is TGTGCCAGCAGCTTAGTAGCAGGGGTTACAGGAGAGACCCAGTACTTC. Its protein is CASSLVAGVTGETQYF.

This clonotype was observed a few times. V usage is TRBV12-3 or TRBV12-4 and J usage is TRBJ2-5, with D unresolved. The CDR3 consists of 13 residues. V was trimmed by 4 bases and J by 4 bases, leaving 10 bases between them. The CDR3 bases are TGTGCCAGCAGTTCTAAGTGGGGAGAGACCCAGTACTTC. Amino acids: CASSSKWGETQYF.

This clonotype was recorded at least ten times. The V and J genes are TRBV6-1 and TRBJ1-5, with TRBD1 matching 7 bases. The CDR3 contains 15 residues. Germline V gene lookup returns CDR1 MNHNS and CDR2 SASEGT. V shed 8 bases, J shed 5 bases, and the junction held 12 bases outside the gene matches. Here the CDR3 reads CASGRQGGSDQPQHF. The DNA of the CDR3 is TGTGCCAGCGGGAGACAGGGCGGGAGCGATCAGCCCCAGCATTTT.

There are many counts of this clonotype. The chain has TRBV6-5 and TRBJ1-6; D is undetermined. The germline CDR1 and CDR2 sequences are MNHEY and SVGAGI. The CDR3 loop spans 15 amino acids. V lost 0 bases and J 7 bases, leaving 10 bases between the germline ends. CDR3 DNA: TGTGCCAGCAGTTACTCGCCGGAGGAAAATTCACCCCTCCACTTT. Amino acids: CASSYSPEENSPLHF.

There are many counts of this clonotype. The CDR3 DNA reads as TGCGCCAGCAGCCCCGGGGAGGGGAACCAGCCCCAGCATTTT. This gives the protein CASSPGEGNQPQHF. The chain uses TRBV5-1 and TRBJ1-5, with D possibly TRBD1 on 5 matching bases. Trimming pared 4 bases from V and 7 bases from J, leaving 15 bases between. CDR3 length: 14 amino acids. The germline V gene encodes CDR1 SGHRS and CDR2 YFSETQ.

This clonotype was counted at least ten times. The chain combines TRBV3-1 with TRBJ1-1, with D possibly TRBD1 on 6 matching bases. The CDR3 totals 14 residues. Germline CDR1 reads LGHDT; CDR2 reads YNNKEL (reference sequence). V was pared by 1 base and J by 4 bases, with 10 bases between. The CDR3 nucleotides are TGTGCCAGCAGCCAAGCAGGAGGGGGCACTGAAGCTTTCTTT. Translating it yields CASSQAGGGTEAFF.

CDR3 loop: CASSLFDNEQFF. The CDR3 nucleotides read TGCGCCAGCAGCTTATTTGACAATGAGCAGTTCTTC. V is TRBV5-1 and J is TRBJ2-1; no clear D. This CDR3 is built from 12 residues. Germline V gene lookup returns CDR1 SGHRS and CDR2 YFSETQ. V was clipped by 2 bases and J by 5 bases, with 5 bases between them. The whole variable domain, filled in from reference TRBV5-1 and TRBJ2-1, reads KAGVTQTPRYLIKTRGQQVTLSCSPISGHRSVSWYQQTPGQGLQFLFEYFSETQRNKGNFPGRFSGRQFSNSRSEMNVSTLELGDSALYLCASSLFDNEQFFGPGTRLTVL.

This clonotype was found many times. The chain recombines TRBV6-2 or TRBV6-3 with TRBJ1-1; the D gene is possibly TRBD1 (5 bases). This CDR3 spans 14 amino acids. V lost 2 bases and J lost 5, with 12 bases in between. Germline V gene sequence: CDR1 MNHEY, CDR2 SVGEGT. CDR3 nucleotides: TGTGCCAGCAGTTACAGGCAGGGTGGGACTGAAGCTTTCTTT. Protein product: CASSYRQGGTEAFF.